This is a list of T cell receptor beta chains from one sample in a study of response to subunit inactivated influenza vaccine. TCRdb redid the calling of the RT-PCR reads with MiXCR, one entry per CDR3 protein. The data hold 500,000 to 600,000 distinct CDR3 sequences, with 12% observed a single time. The sample here was PBMCs from blood, taken on the day of vaccination. The receptors were sampled from a man aged 45 to 65 who received an inactivated influenza vaccine. Both conserved end residues are part of each CDR3. Each record gives: D gene, J gene, CDR3 length, clone size, V gene, CDR3 DNA, CDR3 protein. The D gene is left open where the match is weak. Size is stated for part of the rows, as once, few or many counts, or as a class when the clone is expanded.

TRBD2 | TRBJ2-5 | 18 | . | TRBV5-1 | TGCGCCAGCAGCGACATGGTAGGACTAGCGGGGAAGCAAGAGACCCAGTACTTC | CASSDMVGLAGKQETQYF
TRBD1 | TRBJ1-2 | 13 | . | TRBV15 | TGTGCCACCGGACAGGGCTCTCTCTATGGCTACACCTTC | CATGQGSLYGYTF
. | TRBJ2-4 | 14 | few | TRBV5-1 | TGCGCCAGCAGACTGGGGGTGCAGAAAAACATTCAGTACTTC | CASRLGVQKNIQYF
. | TRBJ1-4 | 15 | few | TRBV5-1 | TGCGCCAGCAGCTTCGCAGTTGCAGCTAATGAAAAACTGTTTTTT | CASSFAVAANEKLFF
TRBD1 | TRBJ2-4 | 13 | few | TRBV9 | TGTGCCAGCAGCAGCCGGGACAGGGACATTCAGTACTTC | CASSSRDRDIQYF
. | TRBJ2-2 | 15 | . | TRBV9 | TGTGCCAGCAGCGCAGGGCCCCGTGGCACCGGGGAGCTGTTTTTT | CASSAGPRGTGELFF
. | TRBJ2-3 | 15 | . | TRBV21-1 | TGTGCCAGCAGCGCGACCAGGGTTGGGACAGATTCGCAGTATTTT | CASSATRVGTDSQYF
. | TRBJ2-1 | 13 | . | TRBV5-1 | TGCGCCAGCAGCGGGGACCACTACAATGAGCAGTTCTTC | CASSGDHYNEQFF
TRBD1 | TRBJ2-3 | 12 | many | TRBV20-1 | TGCAGTGCACACAGGGGGACAGATACGCAGTATTTT | CSAHRGTDTQYF
. | TRBJ2-1 | 14 | . | TRBV18 | TGTGCCAGCTCACCCGACAGCAATTACAATGAGCAGTTCTTC | CASSPDSNYNEQFF
. | TRBJ1-4 | 15 | . | TRBV25-1 | TGTGCTAGCAGTGATGTTGTAAAGTCCAATGAAAAACTGTTTTTT | CASSDVVKSNEKLFF
. | TRBJ2-7 | 12 | few | TRBV29-1 | TGCAGCGTTGTCCTAAGCACCTACGAGCAGTACTTC | CSVVLSTYEQYF
TRBD2 | TRBJ2-3 | 15 | few | TRBV5-1 | TGCGCCAGCAGCCTCGGGACTAGCAGACTAGATACGCAGTATTTT | CASSLGTSRLDTQYF
. | TRBJ2-7 | 15 | . | TRBV14 | TGTGCCAGCAGCCACATGGGGGAAGAACACTACGAGCAGTACTTC | CASSHMGEEHYEQYF
TRBD1 | TRBJ1-2 | 15 | . | TRBV7-2 | TGTGCCAGCAGCTTAATGGGACAGGGGGTGCCTGGCTACACCTTC | CASSLMGQGVPGYTF
TRBD2 | TRBJ2-7 | 18 | many | TRBV3-1 | TGTGCCAGCAGCCAAGGATCCGGGGGGGGGACGAAAAACTACGAGCAGTACTTC | CASSQGSGGGTKNYEQYF
. | TRBJ2-3 | 15 | . | TRBV6-1 | TGTGCCAGCAACCCTTACATCCTTAGCACAGATACGCAGTATTTT | CASNPYILSTDTQYF
TRBD2 | TRBJ2-1 | 16 | . | TRBV20-1 | TGCAGTGCTAGACTAGCGGGAGTGGGGTCCTACAATGAGCAGTTCTTC | CSARLAGVGSYNEQFF
TRBD1 | TRBJ2-3 | 15 | few | TRBV7-9 | TGTGCCAGCAGCCTGCCGACAGGGGGCTTCGATACGCAGTATTTT | CASSLPTGGFDTQYF
. | TRBJ1-2 | 12 | few | TRBV20-1 | TGCAGTGGATACAGGGATACCTATGGCTACACCTTC | CSGYRDTYGYTF
TRBD1 | TRBJ2-5 | 16 | . | TRBV9 | TGTGCCAGCAGCCCTCGACAGGGCACCCAAAGAGAGACCCAGTACTTC | CASSPRQGTQRETQYF
. | TRBJ1-6 | 15 | . | TRBV12-3/TRBV12-4 | TGTGCCAGCAGTTTTCAGGGCCGGGCGAATTCACCCCTCCACTTT | CASSFQGRANSPLHF
. | TRBJ1-1 | 12 | few | TRBV29-1 | TGCAGCGTTCCTCGAGGGGGCACTGAAGCTTTCTTT | CSVPRGGTEAFF
. | TRBJ1-2 | 14 | . | TRBV12-3/TRBV12-4 | TGTGCCAGCAGCGGAATTACAGGGTTGGATGGCTACACCTTC | CASSGITGLDGYTF
. | TRBJ1-4 | 12 | many | TRBV12-3/TRBV12-4 | TGTGCCAGCACGGGATTGGAGGAAAAACTGTTTTTT | CASTGLEEKLFF
. | TRBJ1-1 | 11 | few | TRBV20-1 | TGCAGTGCTAGGTGGGGAATTGAAGCTTTCTTT | CSARWGIEAFF
. | TRBJ1-3 | 15 | few | TRBV9 | TGTGCCAGCAGCGTAGGGGGCCGGTCTGGAAACACCATATATTTT | CASSVGGRSGNTIYF
. | TRBJ1-1 | 13 | few | TRBV5-5 | TGTGCCAGCAGCCCTCGTCAGGGCGGCGGAGCTTTCTTT | CASSPRQGGGAFF
TRBD2 | TRBJ2-1 | 15 | . | TRBV6-2/TRBV6-3 | TGTGCCAGCAGTGGACTAGCGCCCACCTACAATGAGCAGTTCTTC | CASSGLAPTYNEQFF
TRBD1 | TRBJ1-1 | 17 | many | TRBV6-2/TRBV6-3 | TGTGCCAGCAGAGTGACAGGGTGGCCAGGCGCGTACACTGAAGCTTTCTTT | CASRVTGWPGAYTEAFF
TRBD1 | TRBJ2-1 | 15 | few | TRBV6-1 | TGTGCCAGCAGAGCAGGGGGCGGCTCCTACAATGAGCAGTTCTTC | CASRAGGGSYNEQFF
. | TRBJ2-7 | 14 | few | TRBV10-1 | TGCGCCAGCAGTGAGAATCCAGTGTTCTACGAGCAGTACTTC | CASSENPVFYEQYF
. | TRBJ1-2 | 13 | . | TRBV4-3 | TGCGCCAGCAGCCCTCAGGGGTACTATGGCTACACCTTC | CASSPQGYYGYTF
. | TRBJ1-5 | 13 | . | TRBV20-1 | TGCAGTGCTTCTCCGGGACATAGACAGCCCCAGCATTTT | CSASPGHRQPQHF
. | TRBJ2-3 | 14 | many | TRBV2 | TGTGCCAGCAACCTGGAGGGCCAAGGAGATACGCAGTATTTT | CASNLEGQGDTQYF
. | TRBJ1-6 | 17 | . | TRBV7-8 | TGTGCCAGCAGCTTACTACAGATCCTCTCCTATAATTCACCCCTCCACTTT | CASSLLQILSYNSPLHF
TRBD2 | TRBJ2-2 | 17 | few | TRBV12-3/TRBV12-4 | TGTGCCAGCAGATCGACTAGCGGGGGACCGAACACCGGGGAGCTGTTTTTT | CASRSTSGGPNTGELFF
. | TRBJ2-1 | 13 | . | TRBV28 | TGTGCCAGCAACGGTACTGTAAATGAGGTGCAGTTCTTC | CASNGTVNEVQFF
TRBD2 | TRBJ2-5 | 14 | many | TRBV27 | TGTGCCAGCATGAGACTAGCGGGAGGAGAGACCCAGTACTTC | CASMRLAGGETQYF
. | TRBJ2-1 | 13 | few | TRBV9 | TGTGCCAGCAGCGTTTGGGGTTACAATGAGCAGTTCTTC | CASSVWGYNEQFF
TRBD1 | TRBJ2-3 | 16 | . | TRBV4-2 | TGTGCCAGCAGCCAGGCAGGGGGTCCGGTCACAGATACGCAGTATTTT | CASSQAGGPVTDTQYF
TRBD2 | TRBJ2-3 | 15 | few | TRBV20-1 | TGCAGTGCGGGCCCCGCGGGAGGGATCTCAGATACGCAGTATTTT | CSAGPAGGISDTQYF